The TCR beta chain under discussion was sequenced for a study of blood T cell repertoires in COVID-19. Germline assignment: CDR1 MDHEN and CDR2 SYDVKM. The CDR3 is 15 residues long. The V gene lost 6 bases and the J gene lost 4 bases, with 19 bases spanning the gap. Repertoires were generated with immunoSEQ multiplex PCR, while TCRdb's copy carries only in-frame clones and drops some. The sample has some 130,000 clones; 86% are singletons. Followed over time, Seattle patients had been enrolled while infection was active. V and J are TRBV28 and TRBJ2-7; tentatively, D is TRBD2 (6 bases). The specimen was peripheral blood. This sequence originates from a woman in her seventies with COVID-19, enrolled during active disease. Here the CDR3 reads CASSPPGRGKYEQYF. CDR3 coding DNA: TGTGCCAGCAGCCCCCCCGGACGGGGGAAATACGAGCAGTACTTC.